This T cell receptor (beta chain) is drawn from a study of OX40 agonist ivuxolimab in advanced cancers. Study-level findings and limits: The expanded peripheral T cells' antigen specificity was not determined. Nonresponders included some who also had low normalized T-cell clonal expansion. With doses of 0.1 to 3.0 mg/kg, CD4+ and CD8+ blood T cells had undergone clonal expansion by week 6.

With 5 bases removed from V and 2 bases from J, the gap between germline ends came to 25 bases. CDR3 length: 18 amino acids. Germline V lookup: CDR1 SGHAT, CDR2 FQNNGV. TCRdb's copy holds only in-frame clones and misses some; the assay was immunoSEQ multiplex PCR. Of around 64,000 clones in the sample, roughly 84% were seen once. This clone was observed a handful of times. Its antigen is unidentified. Other DNA sequences in the same sample also yield this CDR3. The chain has TRBV11-2 and TRBJ2-7; D may be TRBD1 or TRBD2 (6 bases each). Sample: CD4+ or CD8+ T cells sorted from blood, taken in a trial of the OX40 agonist ivuxolimab. The TCR sequence derives from an adult with an advanced solid tumor such as melanoma, head and neck, liver or kidney cancer. The CDR3 loop is CASSPTSRTRGDTYEQYF. The CDR3 nucleotides read TGTGCCAGCAGCCCCACTTCCAGGACGAGGGGGGATACCTACGAGCAGTACTTC.